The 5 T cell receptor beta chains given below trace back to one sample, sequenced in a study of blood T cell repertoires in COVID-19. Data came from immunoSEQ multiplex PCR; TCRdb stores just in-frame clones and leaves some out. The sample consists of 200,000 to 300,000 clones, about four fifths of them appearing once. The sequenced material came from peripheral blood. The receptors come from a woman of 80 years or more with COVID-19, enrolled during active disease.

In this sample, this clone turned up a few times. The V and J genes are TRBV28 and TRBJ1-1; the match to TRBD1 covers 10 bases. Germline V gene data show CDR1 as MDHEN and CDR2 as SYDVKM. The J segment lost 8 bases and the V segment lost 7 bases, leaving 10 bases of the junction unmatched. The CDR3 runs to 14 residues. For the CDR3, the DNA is TGTGCCAGCAACCCGACAGGGGGCAAATCAGAAGCTTTCTTT. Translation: CASNPTGGKSEAFF.

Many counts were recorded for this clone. This CDR3 is CASSPWGGNSPLHF. For the CDR3, the DNA is TGTGCCAGCTCACCGTGGGGAGGTAATTCACCCCTCCACTTT. This rearrangement joins TRBV18 to TRBJ1-6; D remains unclear. Trimming took 3 bases from V and 6 from J, leaving 9 bases between them. The CDR3 spans 14 residues. CDR1 is KGHSH, CDR2 LQKENI, per germline.

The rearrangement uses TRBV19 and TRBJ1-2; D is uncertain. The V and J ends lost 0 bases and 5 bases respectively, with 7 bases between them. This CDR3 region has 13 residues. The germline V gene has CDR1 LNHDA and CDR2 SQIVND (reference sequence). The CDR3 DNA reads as TGTGCCAGTAGTATAGATCCCAGATATGGCTACACCTTC. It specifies CASSIDPRYGYTF. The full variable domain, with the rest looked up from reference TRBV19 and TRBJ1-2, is DGGITQSPKYLFRKEGQNVTLSCEQNLNHDAMYWYRQDPGQGLRLIYYSQIVNDFQKGDIAEGYSVSREKKESFPLTVTSAQKNPTAFYLCASSIDPRYGYTFGSGTRLTVV.

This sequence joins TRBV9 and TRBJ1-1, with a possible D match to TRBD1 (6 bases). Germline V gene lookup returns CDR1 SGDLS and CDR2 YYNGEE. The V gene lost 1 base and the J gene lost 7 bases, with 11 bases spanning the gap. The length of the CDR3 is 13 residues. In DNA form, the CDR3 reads TGTGCCAGCAGCGTATCAGGGGAGGGTGAAGCTTTCTTT. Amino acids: CASSVSGEGEAFF.

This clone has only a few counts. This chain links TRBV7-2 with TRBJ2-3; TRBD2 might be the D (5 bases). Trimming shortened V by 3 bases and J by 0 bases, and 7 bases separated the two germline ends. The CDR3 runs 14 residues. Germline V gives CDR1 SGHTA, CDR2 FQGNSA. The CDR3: CASSLRASTDTQYF. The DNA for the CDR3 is TGTGCCAGCAGCTTGAGGGCCAGCACAGATACGCAGTATTTT.